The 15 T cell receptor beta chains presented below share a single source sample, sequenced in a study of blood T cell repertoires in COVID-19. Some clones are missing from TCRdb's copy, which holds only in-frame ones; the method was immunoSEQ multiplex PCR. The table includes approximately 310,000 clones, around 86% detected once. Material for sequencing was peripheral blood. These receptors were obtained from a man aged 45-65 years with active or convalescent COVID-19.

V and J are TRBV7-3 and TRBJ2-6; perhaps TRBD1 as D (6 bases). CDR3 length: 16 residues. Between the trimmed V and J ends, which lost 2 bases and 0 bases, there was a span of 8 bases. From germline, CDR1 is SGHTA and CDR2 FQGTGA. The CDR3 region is CASSLAGDSGANVLTF. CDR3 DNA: TGTGCCAGCAGCTTAGCAGGGGACTCTGGGGCCAACGTCCTGACTTTC.

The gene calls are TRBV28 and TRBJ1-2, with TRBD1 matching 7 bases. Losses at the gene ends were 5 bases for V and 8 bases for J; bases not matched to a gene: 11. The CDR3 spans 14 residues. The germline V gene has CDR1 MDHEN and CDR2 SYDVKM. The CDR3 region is CASSPPGQTMGYTF. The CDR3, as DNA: TGTGCCAGCAGTCCACCGGGACAGACCATGGGCTACACCTTC.

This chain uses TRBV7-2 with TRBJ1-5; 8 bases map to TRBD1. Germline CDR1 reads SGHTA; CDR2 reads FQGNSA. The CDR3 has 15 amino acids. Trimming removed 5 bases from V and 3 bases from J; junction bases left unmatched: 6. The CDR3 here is CASSRTGGYNQPQHF. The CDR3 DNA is TGTGCCAGCAGCCGTACAGGGGGATACAATCAGCCCCAGCATTTT.

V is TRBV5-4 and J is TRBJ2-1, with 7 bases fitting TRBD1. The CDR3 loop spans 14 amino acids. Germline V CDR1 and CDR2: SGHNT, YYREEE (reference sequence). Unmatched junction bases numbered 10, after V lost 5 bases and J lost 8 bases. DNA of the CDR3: TGTGCCAGCAGTAGTCGACAGGGACGGCATGAGCAGTTCTTC. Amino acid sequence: CASSSRQGRHEQFF. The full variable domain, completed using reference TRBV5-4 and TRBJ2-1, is ETGVTQSPTHLIKTRGQQVTLRCSSQSGHNTVSWYQQALGQGPQFIFQYYREEENGRGNFPPRFSGLQFPNYSSELNVNALELDDSALYLCASSSRQGRHEQFFGPGTRLTVL.

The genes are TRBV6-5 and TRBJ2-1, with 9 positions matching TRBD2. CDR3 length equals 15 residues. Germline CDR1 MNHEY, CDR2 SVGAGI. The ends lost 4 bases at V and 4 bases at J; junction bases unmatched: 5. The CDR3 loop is CASSSSGLAYNEQFF. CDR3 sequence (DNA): TGTGCCAGCAGTTCGTCGGGACTAGCTTACAATGAGCAGTTCTTC.

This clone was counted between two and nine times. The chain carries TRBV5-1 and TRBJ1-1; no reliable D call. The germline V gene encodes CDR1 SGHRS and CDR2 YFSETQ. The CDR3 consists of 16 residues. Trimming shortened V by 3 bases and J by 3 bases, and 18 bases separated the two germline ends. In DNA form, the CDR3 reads TGCGCCAGCAGCTACCTGCTTGGTAATAGAGACACTGAAGCTTTCTTT. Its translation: CASSYLLGNRDTEAFF.

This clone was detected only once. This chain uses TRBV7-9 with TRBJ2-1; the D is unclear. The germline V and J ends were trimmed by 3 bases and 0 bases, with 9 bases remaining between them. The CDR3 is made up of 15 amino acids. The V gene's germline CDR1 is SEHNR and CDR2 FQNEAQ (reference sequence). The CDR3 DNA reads TGTGCCAGCAGCTTTAGAGGCAGCTCCTACAATGAGCAGTTCTTC. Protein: CASSFRGSSYNEQFF.

Written as DNA, the CDR3 is TGTGCCAGCAGCTTGGAGGGGGCAGGAGCTTTCTTT. It codes for CASSLEGAGAFF. The gene calls are TRBV5-8 and TRBJ1-1; 7 nucleotides align to TRBD1. V was clipped by 0 bases and J by 10 bases; unmatched bases: 3. The CDR3 loop spans 12 amino acids. The germline V gene encodes CDR1 SGHTS and CDR2 YDEGEE. Supplemented by reference TRBV5-8 and TRBJ1-1, the full variable domain reads EAGVTQSPTHLIKTRGQQATLRCSPISGHTSVYWYQQALGLGLQFLLWYDEGEERNRGNFPPRFSGRQFPNYSSELNVNALELEDSALYLCASSLEGAGAFFGQGTRLTVV.

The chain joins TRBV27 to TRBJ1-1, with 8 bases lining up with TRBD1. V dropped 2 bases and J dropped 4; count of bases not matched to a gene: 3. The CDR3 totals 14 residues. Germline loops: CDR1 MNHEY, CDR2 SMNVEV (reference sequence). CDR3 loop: CASSLQGASTEAFF. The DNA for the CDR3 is TGTGCCAGCAGTTTACAGGGGGCCAGCACTGAAGCTTTCTTT.

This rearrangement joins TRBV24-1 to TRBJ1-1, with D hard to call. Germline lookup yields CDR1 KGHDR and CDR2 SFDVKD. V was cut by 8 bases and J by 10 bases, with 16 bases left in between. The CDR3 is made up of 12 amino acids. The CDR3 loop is CATIPGWIGAFF. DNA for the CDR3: TGTGCCACCATTCCCGGGTGGATCGGAGCTTTCTTT.

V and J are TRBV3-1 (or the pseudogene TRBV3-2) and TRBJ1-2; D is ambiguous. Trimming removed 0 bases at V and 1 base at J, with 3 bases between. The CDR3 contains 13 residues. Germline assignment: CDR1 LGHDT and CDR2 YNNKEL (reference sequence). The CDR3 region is CASSQDGNYGYTF. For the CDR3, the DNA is TGTGCCAGCAGCCAAGACGGTAACTATGGCTACACCTTC.

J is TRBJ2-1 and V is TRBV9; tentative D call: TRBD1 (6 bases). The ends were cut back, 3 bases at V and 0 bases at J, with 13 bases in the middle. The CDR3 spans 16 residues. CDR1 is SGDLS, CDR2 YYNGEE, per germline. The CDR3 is CASSADRFSSYNEQFF. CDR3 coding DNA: TGTGCCAGCAGCGCTGACAGGTTTAGCTCCTACAATGAGCAGTTCTTC.

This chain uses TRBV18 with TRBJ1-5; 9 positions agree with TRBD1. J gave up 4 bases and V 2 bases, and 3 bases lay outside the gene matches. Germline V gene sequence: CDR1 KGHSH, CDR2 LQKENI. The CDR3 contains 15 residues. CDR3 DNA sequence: TGTGCCAGCTCACCAACAGGGACAGGGAATCAGCCCCAGCATTTT. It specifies CASSPTGTGNQPQHF.

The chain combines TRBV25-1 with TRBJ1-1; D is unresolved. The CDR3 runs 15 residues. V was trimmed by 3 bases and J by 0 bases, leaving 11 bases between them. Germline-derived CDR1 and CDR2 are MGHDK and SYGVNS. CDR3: CASSDREGLNTEAFF. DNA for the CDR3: TGTGCCAGCAGTGACCGAGAGGGATTGAACACTGAAGCTTTCTTT.

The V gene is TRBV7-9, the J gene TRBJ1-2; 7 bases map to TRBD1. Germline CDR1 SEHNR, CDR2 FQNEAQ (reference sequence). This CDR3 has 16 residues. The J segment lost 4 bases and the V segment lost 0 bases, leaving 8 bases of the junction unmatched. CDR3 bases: TGTGCCAGCAGCTTAGCCGGACAGGTGGCGAGCTATGGCTACACCTTC. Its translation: CASSLAGQVASYGYTF.